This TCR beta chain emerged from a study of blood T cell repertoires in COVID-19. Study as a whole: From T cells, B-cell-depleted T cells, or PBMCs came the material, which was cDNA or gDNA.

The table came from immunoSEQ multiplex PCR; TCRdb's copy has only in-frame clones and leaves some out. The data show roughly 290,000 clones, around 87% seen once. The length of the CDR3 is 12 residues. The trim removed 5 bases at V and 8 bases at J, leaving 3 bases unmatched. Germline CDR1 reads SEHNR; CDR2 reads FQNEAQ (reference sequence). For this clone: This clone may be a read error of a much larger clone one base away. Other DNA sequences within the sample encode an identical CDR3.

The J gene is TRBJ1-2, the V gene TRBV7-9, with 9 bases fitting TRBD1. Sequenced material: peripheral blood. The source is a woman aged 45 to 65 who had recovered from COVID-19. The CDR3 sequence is CASSPGQGGYTF. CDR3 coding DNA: TGTGCCAGCAGCCCCGGACAGGGGGGCTACACCTTC.